The 31 T cell receptor beta chains below were found in one sample sequenced in a study of blood T cell repertoires in COVID-19. The table came from immunoSEQ multiplex PCR; TCRdb's copy has only in-frame clones and leaves some out. The table lists approximately 280,000 clones, around nine tenths of them singletons. The sample comprised PBMCs or T cells enriched from blood (not recorded which). These receptors were collected from a woman in her thirties or forties who had recovered from COVID-19.

V is TRBV9 and J is TRBJ2-1; D remains unclear. This CDR3 is 13 amino acids long. Trimming shortened V by 2 bases and J by 8 bases, and 11 bases separated the two germline ends. CDR1 and CDR2 from the germline V gene are SGDLS and YYNGEE. The CDR3 reads CASSVRSPDEQFF. CDR3 coding DNA: TGTGCCAGCAGCGTGCGTTCCCCCGATGAGCAGTTCTTC.

The CDR3 nucleotides read TGTGCCAGCAGTTGGGGGAGGGGGAGCACAGATACGCAGTATTTT. Protein: CASSWGRGSTDTQYF. The chain recombines TRBV6-5 with TRBJ2-3; TRBD2 is a possible D gene (7 bases). The CDR3 is 15 amino acids. The germline CDR1 and CDR2 sequences are MNHEY and SVGAGI. V was pared by 4 bases and J by 0 bases, with 11 bases between.

This chain joins TRBV5-1 and TRBJ1-5; unclear D gene. V was trimmed by 0 bases and J by 2 bases, leaving 6 bases between them. Looked up from germline, CDR1 is SGHRS and CDR2 is YFSETQ. CDR3 length: 14 amino acids. The CDR3 sequence is CASSLVGGNQPQHF. DNA of the CDR3: TGCGCCAGCAGCTTGGTCGGAGGCAATCAGCCCCAGCATTTT.

The chain employs TRBV6-5 and TRBJ2-1, with D tentatively TRBD1 (5 bases). V lost 3 bases and J 7 bases, leaving 10 bases between the germline ends. Germline loops: CDR1 MNHEY, CDR2 SVGAGI. The CDR3 length is 13 residues. The DNA for the CDR3 is TGTGCCAGCAGTTATATCAAGGGGAATGAGCAGTTCTTC. This encodes CASSYIKGNEQFF.

This sequence joins TRBV7-8 and TRBJ2-1, with D hard to call. V lost 2 bases and J lost 4, with 9 bases in between. Germline V gene lookup returns CDR1 SGHVS and CDR2 FQNEAQ. CDR3 length: 14 amino acids. CDR3 DNA sequence: TGTGCCAGCAGCTTACTAATTTCGTACAATGAGCAGTTCTTC. It specifies CASSLLISYNEQFF.

The chain joins TRBV28 to TRBJ2-3; maybe TRBD1 (6 bases). This CDR3 is 14 amino acids long. Germline assignment: CDR1 MDHEN and CDR2 SYDVKM. V was pared by 5 bases and J by 2 bases, with 11 bases between. CDR3 protein: CASSQDRTTDTQYF. As DNA, the CDR3 is TGTGCCAGCAGTCAAGACAGGACCACAGATACGCAGTATTTT.

The chain couples TRBV18 to TRBJ1-3; TRBD1 might be the D (6 bases). This CDR3 is 17 amino acids long. The V gene's germline CDR1 is KGHSH and CDR2 LQKENI. Trimming stripped 3 bases from V and 1 base from J, with 16 bases between. The CDR3 loop reads CASSPLPGAQSGNTIYF. CDR3 in DNA: TGTGCCAGCTCACCTCTTCCAGGGGCCCAATCTGGAAACACCATATATTTT.

This clone came up once. The chain has TRBV4-1 and TRBJ2-3; TRBD2 aligns across 8 bases. There are 18 residues in the CDR3. V was pared by 1 base and J by 1 base, with 10 bases of the junction left unmatched. Germline-derived CDR1 and CDR2 are MGHRA and YSYEKL. The CDR3 coding sequence is TGCGCCAGCAGCCAAGTTCTAGCGGGCGCAGGCGGCACAGATACGCAGTATTTT. Translating it yields CASSQVLAGAGGTDTQYF.

This clone was found a few times. This chain joins TRBV7-9 and TRBJ2-1; TRBD1 agrees at 7 bases. CDR3 length: 14 amino acids. Germline lookup yields CDR1 SEHNR and CDR2 FQNEAQ (reference sequence). The junction had 7 bases not matched to a gene; V was cut back by 5 bases and J by 6 bases. CDR3 nucleotides: TGTGCCAGCAGCCTCCGGACAGGCCTCAATGAGCAGTTCTTC. Translating it yields CASSLRTGLNEQFF.

The chain couples TRBV10-3 to TRBJ1-1; perhaps TRBD1 as D (6 bases). The V end lost 7 bases, the J end lost 8 bases, and 11 bases lay between the germline ends. This CDR3 has 11 residues. From germline, CDR1 is ENHRY and CDR2 SYGVKD. This chain's CDR3 is CAINSGTEAFF. The CDR3 nucleotides read TGTGCCATCAATTCCGGGACAGAAGCTTTCTTT.

The V and J genes are TRBV2 and TRBJ1-5; D might be TRBD1 (5 bases). Germline-derived CDR1 and CDR2 are SNHLY and FYNNEI. The V end was cut by 4 bases, the J end by 7 bases, with 11 bases between. This CDR3 spans 13 amino acids. The CDR3 loop reads CASSGDSRQPQHF. CDR3 nucleotide sequence: TGTGCCAGCAGTGGGGACTCGCGGCAGCCCCAGCATTTT.

This clone was observed once. This chain connects TRBV24-1 to TRBJ1-1; D remains unclear. Trimming pared 4 bases from V and 5 bases from J, leaving 22 bases between. The germline CDR1 and CDR2 sequences are KGHDR and SFDVKD. This CDR3 region has 17 residues. In DNA, the CDR3 is TGTGCCACCAGTGACCCTTTGGGGAGGGAGGATTTGACTGAAGCTTTCTTT. Residues: CATSDPLGREDLTEAFF.

This clone was seen just once. The chain combines TRBV7-3 with TRBJ2-6, with 12 bases fitting TRBD1. The germline CDR1 and CDR2 sequences are SGHTA and FQGTGA. This CDR3 is built from 18 residues. The ends lost 6 bases at V and 2 bases at J; junction bases unmatched: 8. CDR3 DNA: TGTGCCAGCAGGAGACCGGGACAGGGGGCCACTGGGGCCAACGTCCTGACTTTC. It specifies CASRRPGQGATGANVLTF. Combining the CDR3 with reference TRBV7-3 and TRBJ2-6 gives the whole variable domain GAGVSQTPSNKVTEKGKYVELRCDPISGHTALYWYRQSLGQGPEFLIYFQGTGAADDSGLPNDRFFAVRPEGSVSTLKIQRTERGDSAVYLCASRRPGQGATGANVLTFGAGSRLTVL.

V and J are TRBV28 and TRBJ1-2, with D tentatively TRBD1 (6 bases). The germline V gene encodes CDR1 MDHEN and CDR2 SYDVKM. The V end was cut by 7 bases, the J end by 8 bases, with 20 bases between. CDR3 size: 14 residues. The CDR3 loop is CASIPPVGARGYTF. The CDR3 region has the DNA TGTGCCAGCATCCCCCCGGTGGGGGCTCGGGGCTACACCTTC.

The rearrangement joins TRBV18 to TRBJ1-1; tentative D call: TRBD1 (6 bases). V gave up 2 bases and J gave up 6 bases, with 16 bases separating them. CDR1 and CDR2 (germline): KGHSH, LQKENI. The CDR3 loop spans 15 amino acids. As DNA, the CDR3 is TGTGCCAGCTCACCAGAGGGGACAACGGGCGCTGAAGCTTTCTTT. Its translation: CASSPEGTTGAEAFF.

The CDR3 here is CASSLSDRHGELFF. In DNA, the CDR3 is TGTGCCAGCAGCTTAAGCGACAGACACGGGGAGCTGTTTTTT. The chain couples TRBV11-3 to TRBJ2-2; a weak D match, TRBD1 (5 bases). Germline V lookup: CDR1 SGHNT, CDR2 YENEEA. The CDR3 spans 14 residues. Trimming stripped 2 bases from V and 7 bases from J, with 11 bases between.

The V gene is TRBV12-5, the J gene TRBJ2-5, with 9 bases that match TRBD1. The CDR3 is 14 residues long. Germline lookup yields CDR1 LGHNT and CDR2 FRNRAP. The CDR3 nucleotides are TGTGCCTCATACAGGGGGCCATTTCAAGAGACCCAGTACTTC. It yields the protein CASYRGPFQETQYF.

The rearrangement links TRBV12-3 or TRBV12-4 to TRBJ2-4; D uncertain. Trimming pared 6 bases from V and 5 bases from J, leaving 11 bases between. This CDR3 region has 13 residues. CDR3 protein: CASSSLPQNIQYF. The CDR3 DNA is TGTGCCAGCAGCTCCCTCCCCCAAAACATTCAGTACTTC.

The chain joins TRBV7-2 to TRBJ2-3; D gene unclear. This CDR3 is 14 amino acids long. The V end was cut by 1 base, the J end by 2 bases, with 7 bases between. CDR1 SGHTA and CDR2 FQGNSA come from the germline V gene. CDR3 bases: TGTGCCAGCAGCTTAGGCGGCATCACAGATACGCAGTATTTT. Translated: CASSLGGITDTQYF.

This rearrangement joins TRBV6-5 to TRBJ1-6, with TRBD1 identical over 7 bases. Germline V gene data show CDR1 as MNHEY and CDR2 as SVGAGI. V was pared by 5 bases and J by 7 bases, with 8 bases of the junction left unmatched. The CDR3 has 15 residues. CDR3 amino acids: CASSPQGQKNSPLHF. The CDR3 DNA follows: TGTGCCAGCAGTCCCCAGGGACAGAAAAATTCACCCCTCCACTTT.

The CDR3: CASSQSPTGTDDNSPLHF. The DNA of the CDR3 is TGTGCCAGCAGCCAATCACCAACCGGGACAGACGATAATTCACCCCTCCACTTT. V and J are TRBV4-2 and TRBJ1-6, with 7 bases aligning to TRBD1. CDR3 length: 18 residues. Germline values: CDR1 LGHNA, CDR2 YNFKEQ. The V gene end was trimmed by 2 bases and the J gene end by 5 bases; junction bases not matched to a gene: 12.

V is TRBV10-3 and J is TRBJ2-7; D perhaps matches TRBD2 (6 bases). The V and J ends lost 11 bases and 5 bases respectively, with 19 bases between them. Germline CDR1 is ENHRY and CDR2 is SYGVKD. The CDR3 consists of 13 residues. This CDR3 reads CAPILRERDEQYF. CDR3 DNA: TGTGCCCCCATTCTCCGGGAGAGGGACGAGCAGTACTTC.

The V call is TRBV24-1, the J call TRBJ1-5, with a tentative D call TRBD1 (5 bases). V gave up 3 bases and J gave up 1 base, with 6 bases separating them. Germline assignment: CDR1 KGHDR and CDR2 SFDVKD. The CDR3 is 14 residues long. CDR3 sequence reads: CATSDAGSNQPQHF. The CDR3 DNA follows: TGTGCCACCAGTGATGCAGGGAGCAATCAGCCCCAGCATTTT.

V is TRBV19 and J is TRBJ2-7; 14 bases align to TRBD2. The J segment lost 2 bases and the V segment lost 3 bases, leaving 6 bases of the junction unmatched. This CDR3 is 17 amino acids long. The germline V gene has CDR1 LNHDA and CDR2 SQIVND (reference sequence). CDR3 nucleotides: TGTGCCAGTAGTATCGGGACTAGCGGGAGTGGCGCCTACGAGCAGTACTTC. Translating gives CASSIGTSGSGAYEQYF.

This chain uses TRBV18 with TRBJ1-2; D possibly corresponds to TRBD1 (6 bases). Trimming cost V 2 bases and J 2 bases, with 18 bases left between them. This CDR3 region has 17 residues. Germline V CDR1 and CDR2: KGHSH, LQKENI. The CDR3 DNA is TGTGCCAGCTCACCAAGGACCACAGGGCTTACAAACTATGGCTACACCTTC. Residues: CASSPRTTGLTNYGYTF. The full variable domain, in which reference TRBV18 and TRBJ1-2 provide the parts outside the CDR3, is NAGVMQNPRHLVRRRGQEARLRCSPMKGHSHVYWYRQLPEEGLKFMVYLQKENIIDESGMPKERFSAEFPKEGPSILRIQQVVRGDSAAYFCASSPRTTGLTNYGYTFGSGTRLTVV.

The chain recombines TRBV30 with TRBJ1-5; TRBD1 matches 8 bases. In germline, CDR1 is GTSNPN, CDR2 SVGIG (reference sequence). Trimming took 1 base from V and 0 from J; bases not matched to a gene: 2. The CDR3 consists of 15 residues. CDR3 sequence reads: CAWSEGQVSNQPQHF. The CDR3 nucleotides are TGTGCCTGGAGTGAGGGACAGGTTAGCAATCAGCCCCAGCATTTT. The full variable domain, with the rest looked up from reference TRBV30 and TRBJ1-5, is SQTIHQWPATLVQPVGSPLSLECTVEGTSNPNLYWYRQAAGRGLQLLFYSVGIGQISSEVPQNLSASRPQDRQFILSSKKLLLSDSGFYLCAWSEGQVSNQPQHFGDGTRLSIL.

The chain is built from TRBV5-6 and TRBJ2-5; TRBD1 matches at 8 bases. With 4 bases clipped from V and 1 base from J, the junction kept 6 bases outside the gene matches. Germline V gene data show CDR1 as SGHDT and CDR2 as YYEEEE. CDR3 length: 15 amino acids. CDR3 in DNA: TGTGCCAGCAGCCCAGGGGGCCCTATCCAAGAGACCCAGTACTTC. Its protein product is CASSPGGPIQETQYF.

This chain connects TRBV19 to TRBJ1-5; no clear D. Germline CDR1 LNHDA, CDR2 SQIVND (reference sequence). Trimming took off 5 bases at V and 1 base at J, with 21 bases between the two ends. This CDR3 contains 18 residues. CDR3 residues: CASSPYFLDGGSNQPQHF. The DNA of the CDR3 is TGTGCCAGTAGTCCCTACTTCTTGGACGGCGGGAGCAATCAGCCCCAGCATTTT.

The chain is built from TRBV13 and TRBJ2-1, with D possibly being TRBD1 (6 bases). Germline lookup yields CDR1 PRHDT and CDR2 FYEKMQ (reference sequence). The CDR3 has 17 residues. V shed 4 bases and J shed 0 bases, with 16 bases lying between them. CDR3 loop: CASSSGQDPLSYNEQFF. CDR3 DNA sequence: TGTGCCAGCAGCTCGGGACAAGACCCGCTCTCCTACAATGAGCAGTTCTTC.

The chain carries TRBV28 and TRBJ1-4; 8 nucleotides align to TRBD1. Trimming removed 3 bases from V and 8 bases from J; junction bases left unmatched: 5. Germline V gene sequence: CDR1 MDHEN, CDR2 SYDVKM. The CDR3 consists of 14 residues. CDR3 sequence: CASSLIRGREKLFF. The CDR3 DNA follows: TGTGCCAGCAGTTTGATCAGGGGGCGAGAAAAACTGTTTTTT. Using reference TRBV28 and TRBJ1-4 for the parts outside the CDR3, the full variable domain is DVKVTQSSRYLVKRTGEKVFLECVQDMDHENMFWYRQDPGLGLRLIYFSYDVKMKEKGDIPEGYSVSREKKERFSLILESASTNQTSMYLCASSLIRGREKLFFGSGTQLSVL.

The rearrangement uses TRBV28 and TRBJ2-7; perhaps TRBD2 as D (5 bases). CDR1 and CDR2 (germline): MDHEN, SYDVKM. The CDR3 sequence is 15 residues long. V was clipped by 7 bases and J by 0 bases, with 16 bases between them. CDR3 DNA: TGTGCCAGCACCCCTTCAGGACTGGTCTCCTACGAGCAGTACTTC. Its protein is CASTPSGLVSYEQYF.